These T cell receptor beta chains were read from a single sample in a study of blood T cell repertoires in COVID-19. Method: immunoSEQ multiplex PCR; TCRdb's copy keeps in-frame clones and lacks some. The sample includes about 120,000 clones, about 86% of them seen just once. The sequencing input was peripheral blood. The receptor source for this set is a woman aged 50 to 60 with active or convalescent COVID-19. Both conserved end residues are part of each CDR3. A D gene is named only where the DNA matches it firmly. The listing skips clone size in some rows; elsewhere it reads once, few, many or a size class.

>.|TRBJ2-3|TRBV11-2|TRBD2|15
TGTGCCAGCAGCGTTAGCGGGAGGGGCACAGATACGCAGTATTTT
CASSVSGRGTDTQYF
>.|TRBJ2-1|TRBV27|.|15
TGTGCCAGCGGCCCCCGGGATCCACTCTACAATGAGCAGTTCTTC
CASGPRDPLYNEQFF
>once|TRBJ2-7|TRBV6-6|TRBD2|16
TGTGCCAGCAGTCCCCGGCTAGCGGGAGGGCATAACGAGCAGTACTTC
CASSPRLAGGHNEQYF
>.|TRBJ1-2|TRBV16|.|14
TGTGCCAGCAGCCAATCGCAACAGGCCTATGGCTACACCTTC
CASSQSQQAYGYTF
>.|TRBJ1-4|TRBV10-1|.|15
TGCGCCAGCGCCAGAGGCGGGTTTCACGAAGGAAAACTGTTTTTT
CASARGGFHEGKLFF
>.|TRBJ2-2|TRBV6-5|.|13
TGTGCCAGCACACAGGGTAACACCGGGGAGCTGTTTTTT
CASTQGNTGELFF
>.|TRBJ1-4|TRBV6-5|.|14
TGTGCCAGCAGTCCAGTTGCAACTAATGAAAAACTGTTTTTT
CASSPVATNEKLFF
>.|TRBJ2-1|TRBV14|TRBD2|15
TGTGCCAGCAGCCAAAGCGGGAGGGCCATCCATGAGCAGTTCTTC
CASSQSGRAIHEQFF
>.|TRBJ2-2|TRBV5-4|TRBD1|16
TGTGCCAGCAGCTTGGAGGGGACAGGGACCACCGGGGAGCTGTTTTTT
CASSLEGTGTTGELFF
>.|TRBJ2-1|TRBV6-2/TRBV6-3|TRBD2|17
TGTGCCAGCAGTTACGTATCCGCGACTAGCGGGAGCAATGAGCAGTTCTTC
CASSYVSATSGSNEQFF
>.|TRBJ2-5|TRBV7-2|TRBD2|16
TGTGCCAGCAGCTTAGAGGCGGGAGCAACTGGAGAGACCCAGTACTTC
CASSLEAGATGETQYF
>.|TRBJ1-4|TRBV5-5|.|14
TGTGCCAGCAGTTCGGGACTCTTGGATGAAAAACTGTTTTTT
CASSSGLLDEKLFF
>.|TRBJ2-2|TRBV27|.|15
TGTGCCAGCAGTTTGACTAGTTATTCGACCGGGGAGCTGTTTTTT
CASSLTSYSTGELFF
>.|TRBJ2-5|TRBV10-2|.|15
TGCGCCAGCAGTCGCGCGGCGGGCCCCCAAGAGACCCAGTACTTC
CASSRAAGPQETQYF
>.|TRBJ1-5|TRBV19|.|14
TGTGCCAGTAGTATGAACGGGGGCAATCAGCCCCAGCATTTT
CASSMNGGNQPQHF
>.|TRBJ2-3|TRBV9|TRBD2|14
TGTGCCAGCAGCGTAGGGACTAGCCGGGATACGCAGTATTTT
CASSVGTSRDTQYF
>.|TRBJ1-2|TRBV7-2|.|13
TGTGCCAGCAGCTTTCACAGCCTCTATGGCTACACCTTC
CASSFHSLYGYTF
>.|TRBJ1-2|TRBV29-1|TRBD1|14
TGCAGCGTTGCCCCTGGACAGGGAGTCTATGGCTACACCTTC
CSVAPGQGVYGYTF
>once|TRBJ2-5|TRBV4-3|TRBD1|16
TGCGCCAGCAGCCAAGATACAGGGGGCATGTCGGAGACCCAGTACTTC
CASSQDTGGMSETQYF
>once|TRBJ2-3|TRBV5-1|.|14
TGCGCCAGCAGCTTGGACAGGGGCACAGATACGCAGTATTTT
CASSLDRGTDTQYF
>.|TRBJ1-1|TRBV18|.|13
TGTGCCAGCTCACCCCGGAGGGACACTGAAGCTTTCTTT
CASSPRRDTEAFF
>.|TRBJ1-5|TRBV28|TRBD1|14
TGTGCCAGCAGTTTGATACAGGGGATTCAGCCCCAGCATTTT
CASSLIQGIQPQHF
>.|TRBJ2-3|TRBV23-1|.|18
TGCGCCAGCAGTCAATCAACCGGCCCCAGGCCAGGGGCAGATACGCAGTATTTT
CASSQSTGPRPGADTQYF
>.|TRBJ2-5|TRBV5-1|.|15
TGCGCCAGCAGACTCACCGGTAACAGCCGAGAGACCCAGTACTTC
CASRLTGNSRETQYF
>.|TRBJ2-2|TRBV9|.|13
TGTGCCAGCAGCGTAGTTCCAACCGGGGAGCTGTTTTTT
CASSVVPTGELFF
>.|TRBJ1-1|TRBV5-5|.|14
TGTGCCAGCACCTTGTTGGACAAGAACACTGAAGCTTTCTTT
CASTLLDKNTEAFF
>.|TRBJ2-7|TRBV2|TRBD2|17
TGTGCCAGCAGTCTGGGGAGGGCTCCTTCAAACTCCTACGAGCAGTACTTC
CASSLGRAPSNSYEQYF
>once|TRBJ2-6|TRBV28|TRBD1|19
TGTGCCACCATGATCACAGTCGGGACAGTACGCTCTGGGGCCAACGTCCTGACTTTC
CATMITVGTVRSGANVLTF
>.|TRBJ2-7|TRBV6-5|.|10
TGTGCCAGCAGATCAGGGCTTCAGTACTTC
CASRSGLQYF
>.|TRBJ2-7|TRBV5-1|.|12
TGCGCCAGCAGCTTGCCATCCTACGAGCAGTACTTC
CASSLPSYEQYF
>.|TRBJ2-2|TRBV19|TRBD1|14
TGTGCCACCCGCCGGGACAGGGCCCCCGGGGAGCTGTTTTTT
CATRRDRAPGELFF
>.|TRBJ2-7|TRBV28|.|14
TGTGCCAGCATTCAGGGGGGCGGAGGATACGAGCAGTACTTC
CASIQGGGGYEQYF
>.|TRBJ2-7|TRBV3-1/TRBV3-2|.|18
TGTGCCAGCAGCCAAAGGGACTCCCCGTCGGGTCCCTTCTACGAGCAGTACTTC
CASSQRDSPSGPFYEQYF
>once|TRBJ2-4|TRBV6-5|TRBD2|15
TGTGCCAGCAGTCCGACTAGCGGCGCTAAAAACATTCAGTACTTC
CASSPTSGAKNIQYF
>.|TRBJ2-7|TRBV28|.|13
TGTGCCAGCAGTCCCGGACTCCCCTACGAGCAGTACTTC
CASSPGLPYEQYF
>once|TRBJ2-7|TRBV29-1|TRBD1|13
TGCAGCGTTGAGGGACAGGACATCTACGAGCAGTACTTC
CSVEGQDIYEQYF
>.|TRBJ1-3|TRBV7-6|TRBD1|13
TGTGCCAGCAGCCAAGACAGGGGTATCACCATATATTTT
CASSQDRGITIYF